The rows below give T cell receptor beta chains drawn from one sample of a study of blood T cell repertoires in COVID-19. Using immunoSEQ multiplex PCR, the repertoire was profiled, and TCRdb retains in-frame clones only, with some absent. Among 90,000 or so clones, roughly 86% were seen once, and the ten largest hold 17%. Sequenced sample: peripheral blood. All receptors come from a human donor in a cohort sampled during active COVID-19. CDR3s include the opening cysteine and the closing phenylalanine or tryptophan. Each record gives: V gene, J gene, clone size, D gene, CDR3 length, CDR3 protein, CDR3 DNA. D genes are given only for firm matches. Clone size is shown for a subset of rows, as once, few, many or a class of expanded clone.

V gene: TRBV3-1/TRBV3-2
J gene: TRBJ1-2
clone size: once
D gene: -
CDR3 length: 14
CDR3 protein: CASSQAQGLYGYTF
CDR3 DNA: TGTGCCAGCAGCCAAGCCCAGGGACTCTATGGCTACACCTTC

V gene: TRBV21-1
J gene: TRBJ1-1
clone size: -
D gene: -
CDR3 length: 14
CDR3 protein: CASSKRCGDTEAFF
CDR3 DNA: TGTGCCAGCAGCAAAAGATGTGGAGACACTGAAGCTTTCTTT

V gene: TRBV30
J gene: TRBJ2-7
clone size: once
D gene: -
CDR3 length: 15
CDR3 protein: CAWSVLLVRPYEQYF
CDR3 DNA: TGTGCCTGGAGTGTACTACTAGTCCGACCCTACGAGCAGTACTTC

V gene: TRBV9
J gene: TRBJ2-6
clone size: -
D gene: -
CDR3 length: 14
CDR3 protein: CASSVATGANVLTF
CDR3 DNA: TGTGCCAGCAGCGTAGCTACTGGGGCCAACGTCCTGACTTTC

V gene: TRBV18
J gene: TRBJ1-1
clone size: -
D gene: TRBD1
CDR3 length: 14
CDR3 protein: CASSPGQGGTEAFF
CDR3 DNA: TGTGCCAGCTCACCGGGACAGGGGGGCACTGAAGCTTTCTTT

V gene: TRBV27
J gene: TRBJ1-2
clone size: -
D gene: -
CDR3 length: 15
CDR3 protein: CASSLDLSNILGYTF
CDR3 DNA: TGTGCCAGCAGTTTAGATCTGTCTAATATCTTGGGCTACACCTTC

V gene: TRBV19
J gene: TRBJ1-4
clone size: -
D gene: -
CDR3 length: 14
CDR3 protein: CASSILAGESKLFF
CDR3 DNA: TGTGCCAGTAGTATCCTGGCAGGGGAGTCTAAACTGTTTTTT

V gene: TRBV27
J gene: TRBJ1-6
clone size: -
D gene: TRBD1
CDR3 length: 16
CDR3 protein: CASAFSSRDRAIVLHF
CDR3 DNA: TGTGCCAGCGCGTTCTCGAGTCGGGACAGGGCTATCGTACTCCACTTT

V gene: TRBV19
J gene: TRBJ2-5
clone size: -
D gene: TRBD2
CDR3 length: 16
CDR3 protein: CASSIRLAGWRGTQYF
CDR3 DNA: TGTGCCAGTAGTATCCGTCTAGCGGGGTGGCGGGGGACCCAGTACTTC

V gene: TRBV7-2
J gene: TRBJ1-2
clone size: -
D gene: -
CDR3 length: 12
CDR3 protein: CASSLDRVGYTF
CDR3 DNA: TGTGCCAGCAGCTTAGACAGGGTTGGCTACACCTTC

V gene: TRBV4-1
J gene: TRBJ1-6
clone size: -
D gene: -
CDR3 length: 18
CDR3 protein: CASSQDSGQLLPGSPLHF
CDR3 DNA: TGCGCCAGCAGCCAAGATTCAGGACAGCTCCTCCCAGGTTCACCCCTCCACTTT

V gene: TRBV9
J gene: TRBJ2-5
clone size: -
D gene: -
CDR3 length: 17
CDR3 protein: CASSPKLGLIRQETQYF
CDR3 DNA: TGTGCCAGCAGCCCCAAGTTAGGACTCATTCGACAAGAGACCCAGTACTTC

V gene: TRBV19
J gene: TRBJ1-3
clone size: -
D gene: -
CDR3 length: 18
CDR3 protein: CASSPNAGWSFSGNTIYF
CDR3 DNA: TGTGCCAGTAGTCCGAACGCAGGGTGGAGTTTCTCTGGAAACACCATATATTTT

V gene: TRBV5-1
J gene: TRBJ1-6
clone size: few
D gene: -
CDR3 length: 14
CDR3 protein: CASSFGGNNSPLHF
CDR3 DNA: TGCGCCAGCAGCTTTGGGGGGAATAATTCACCCCTCCACTTT

V gene: TRBV5-1
J gene: TRBJ1-4
clone size: -
D gene: -
CDR3 length: 15
CDR3 protein: CASSYDGRANEKLFF
CDR3 DNA: TGCGCCAGCAGCTACGATGGGAGGGCTAATGAAAAACTGTTTTTT

V gene: TRBV19
J gene: TRBJ2-7
clone size: -
D gene: -
CDR3 length: 14
CDR3 protein: CASSNKQGVYEQYF
CDR3 DNA: TGTGCCAGTAGTAACAAGCAAGGGGTCTACGAGCAGTACTTC

V gene: TRBV5-6
J gene: TRBJ2-2
clone size: -
D gene: TRBD2
CDR3 length: 15
CDR3 protein: CASEGSGGGTGELFF
CDR3 DNA: TGTGCCAGCGAGGGGAGCGGGGGCGGCACCGGGGAGCTGTTTTTT

V gene: TRBV4-1
J gene: TRBJ2-7
clone size: -
D gene: TRBD2
CDR3 length: 16
CDR3 protein: CASSLLWGGSSYEQYF
CDR3 DNA: TGCGCCAGCAGCCTACTGTGGGGGGGGTCGTCCTACGAGCAGTACTTC

V gene: TRBV5-1
J gene: TRBJ2-7
clone size: -
D gene: TRBD1
CDR3 length: 14
CDR3 protein: CASNGGQGSYEQYF
CDR3 DNA: TGCGCCAGCAACGGTGGACAGGGCTCCTACGAGCAGTACTTC

V gene: TRBV30
J gene: TRBJ1-6
clone size: -
D gene: -
CDR3 length: 13
CDR3 protein: CAWSTNRNSPLHF
CDR3 DNA: TGTGCCTGGAGTACGAACAGGAATTCACCCCTCCACTTT

V gene: TRBV5-4
J gene: TRBJ2-3
clone size: -
D gene: -
CDR3 length: 17
CDR3 protein: CASSLLGATASTDTQYF
CDR3 DNA: TGTGCCAGCAGCTTGCTGGGGGCGACAGCCAGCACAGATACGCAGTATTTT

V gene: TRBV6-2/TRBV6-3
J gene: TRBJ1-1
clone size: -
D gene: TRBD1
CDR3 length: 14
CDR3 protein: CASGRQGANTEAFF
CDR3 DNA: TGTGCCAGCGGCCGACAGGGAGCGAACACTGAAGCTTTCTTT

V gene: TRBV18
J gene: TRBJ1-3
clone size: few
D gene: -
CDR3 length: 18
CDR3 protein: CASSPATGFMGSGNTIYF
CDR3 DNA: TGTGCCAGCTCACCGGCCACAGGGTTTATGGGCTCTGGAAACACCATATATTTT

V gene: TRBV7-2
J gene: TRBJ2-1
clone size: once
D gene: -
CDR3 length: 14
CDR3 protein: CASSFSQAYNEQFF
CDR3 DNA: TGTGCCAGCAGCTTTTCCCAGGCGTACAATGAGCAGTTCTTC

V gene: TRBV30
J gene: TRBJ1-5
clone size: -
D gene: TRBD1
CDR3 length: 15
CDR3 protein: CAWSGQGAILQPQHF
CDR3 DNA: TGTGCCTGGAGTGGCCAGGGGGCGATTCTTCAGCCCCAGCATTTT

V gene: TRBV5-1
J gene: TRBJ2-1
clone size: -
D gene: -
CDR3 length: 12
CDR3 protein: CASAPQDNEQFF
CDR3 DNA: TGCGCCAGCGCTCCGCAGGACAATGAGCAGTTCTTC

V gene: TRBV6-5
J gene: TRBJ1-2
clone size: -
D gene: TRBD1
CDR3 length: 14
CDR3 protein: CASSYLDRGPGYTF
CDR3 DNA: TGTGCCAGCAGTTACTTGGACAGGGGGCCTGGCTACACCTTC

V gene: TRBV19
J gene: TRBJ2-1
clone size: -
D gene: -
CDR3 length: 13
CDR3 protein: CASSMGRGYEQFF
CDR3 DNA: TGTGCCAGTAGTATGGGGAGGGGGTACGAGCAGTTCTTC

V gene: TRBV4-1
J gene: TRBJ1-5
clone size: -
D gene: -
CDR3 length: 15
CDR3 protein: CASSHTFPSNQPQHF
CDR3 DNA: TGCGCCAGCAGCCATACATTCCCTAGCAATCAGCCCCAGCATTTT

V gene: TRBV5-1
J gene: TRBJ2-1
clone size: -
D gene: -
CDR3 length: 15
CDR3 protein: CASSSTGSSYNEQFF
CDR3 DNA: TGCGCCAGCAGCAGCACAGGGAGCTCCTACAATGAGCAGTTCTTC

V gene: TRBV2
J gene: TRBJ2-7
clone size: -
D gene: -
CDR3 length: 12
CDR3 protein: CASMGAPNEQYF
CDR3 DNA: TGTGCCAGCATGGGGGCGCCTAACGAGCAGTACTTC

V gene: TRBV7-3
J gene: TRBJ2-1
clone size: -
D gene: -
CDR3 length: 13
CDR3 protein: CASSASVGGEQFF
CDR3 DNA: TGTGCCAGCAGCGCCTCAGTGGGGGGTGAGCAGTTCTTC

V gene: TRBV6-2/TRBV6-3
J gene: TRBJ1-2
clone size: -
D gene: TRBD1
CDR3 length: 16
CDR3 protein: CASIPGTGATNYGYTF
CDR3 DNA: TGTGCCAGCATCCCCGGGACAGGGGCAACTAACTATGGCTACACCTTC

V gene: TRBV19
J gene: TRBJ1-1
clone size: -
D gene: -
CDR3 length: 12
CDR3 protein: CASSIDPGEAFF
CDR3 DNA: TGTGCCAGTAGTATAGATCCCGGGGAAGCTTTCTTT

V gene: TRBV7-8
J gene: TRBJ1-2
clone size: -
D gene: -
CDR3 length: 13
CDR3 protein: CASSLQGNYGYTF
CDR3 DNA: TGTGCCAGCAGCTTGCAGGGTAACTATGGCTACACCTTC

V gene: TRBV3-1/TRBV3-2
J gene: TRBJ2-7
clone size: -
D gene: -
CDR3 length: 13
CDR3 protein: CASSSPARNEQYF
CDR3 DNA: TGTGCCAGCAGCTCCCCAGCGCGGAACGAGCAGTACTTC

V gene: TRBV27
J gene: TRBJ2-7
clone size: -
D gene: TRBD1
CDR3 length: 16
CDR3 protein: CASSLLLRQGTYEQYF
CDR3 DNA: TGTGCCAGCAGTTTATTGCTTAGACAGGGCACCTACGAGCAGTACTTC

V gene: TRBV11-2
J gene: TRBJ1-2
clone size: -
D gene: -
CDR3 length: 14
CDR3 protein: CASSSLTGHYGYTF
CDR3 DNA: TGTGCCAGCAGCTCCCTGACAGGACACTATGGCTACACCTTC

V gene: TRBV5-4
J gene: TRBJ1-2
clone size: once
D gene: -
CDR3 length: 13
CDR3 protein: CASSFWENYGYTF
CDR3 DNA: TGTGCCAGCAGCTTCTGGGAGAACTATGGCTACACCTTC

V gene: TRBV6-6
J gene: TRBJ1-5
clone size: -
D gene: TRBD1
CDR3 length: 14
CDR3 protein: CASRQTGARQPQHF
CDR3 DNA: TGTGCCAGCAGACAAACAGGGGCGCGTCAGCCCCAGCATTTT

V gene: TRBV27
J gene: TRBJ2-3
clone size: once
D gene: -
CDR3 length: 13
CDR3 protein: CASRDYSADTQYF
CDR3 DNA: TGTGCCAGCAGAGACTATTCCGCAGATACGCAGTATTTT

V gene: TRBV13
J gene: TRBJ1-1
clone size: -
D gene: -
CDR3 length: 15
CDR3 protein: CASSQLGQGETEAFF
CDR3 DNA: TGTGCCAGCAGCCAATTGGGACAAGGGGAGACTGAAGCTTTCTTT

V gene: TRBV7-2
J gene: TRBJ1-5
clone size: few
D gene: TRBD1
CDR3 length: 16
CDR3 protein: CASSLGGDRVNQPQHF
CDR3 DNA: TGTGCCAGCAGCTTAGGGGGGGACAGGGTTAATCAGCCCCAGCATTTT

V gene: TRBV2
J gene: TRBJ2-1
clone size: -
D gene: -
CDR3 length: 13
CDR3 protein: CASSEGPIAEQFF
CDR3 DNA: TGTGCCAGCAGTGAAGGGCCCATCGCTGAGCAGTTCTTC

V gene: TRBV19
J gene: TRBJ1-2
clone size: -
D gene: TRBD1
CDR3 length: 17
CDR3 protein: CASSIGGTGLLTGGYTF
CDR3 DNA: TGTGCCAGTAGTATAGGGGGGACAGGGCTCCTGACCGGTGGCTACACCTTC

V gene: TRBV7-6
J gene: TRBJ1-1
clone size: once
D gene: -
CDR3 length: 12
CDR3 protein: CASSSVREEAFF
CDR3 DNA: TGTGCCAGCAGCTCGGTGAGAGAGGAAGCTTTCTTT

V gene: TRBV4-1
J gene: TRBJ1-5
clone size: -
D gene: TRBD1
CDR3 length: 16
CDR3 protein: CASSLWTGGNNQPQHF
CDR3 DNA: TGCGCCAGCAGCCTTTGGACAGGGGGGAACAATCAGCCCCAGCATTTT

V gene: TRBV7-2
J gene: TRBJ1-2
clone size: -
D gene: TRBD1
CDR3 length: 12
CDR3 protein: CASSRDRGGYTF
CDR3 DNA: TGTGCCAGCAGCCGGGACAGGGGCGGCTACACCTTC

V gene: TRBV5-1
J gene: TRBJ1-1
clone size: -
D gene: -
CDR3 length: 14
CDR3 protein: CASSLMGGEAEAFF
CDR3 DNA: TGCGCCAGCAGCTTGATGGGGGGAGAAGCTGAAGCTTTCTTT

V gene: TRBV19
J gene: TRBJ1-5
clone size: -
D gene: -
CDR3 length: 14
CDR3 protein: CASSSLQGNQPQHF
CDR3 DNA: TGTGCCAGTAGTAGTCTGCAGGGCAATCAGCCCCAGCATTTT

V gene: TRBV27
J gene: TRBJ1-1
clone size: -
D gene: -
CDR3 length: 14
CDR3 protein: CASSLWGVNTEAFF
CDR3 DNA: TGTGCCAGCAGTTTATGGGGAGTTAACACTGAAGCTTTCTTT

V gene: TRBV9
J gene: TRBJ2-3
clone size: -
D gene: TRBD1
CDR3 length: 16
CDR3 protein: CASSVSGQGARDTQYF
CDR3 DNA: TGTGCCAGCAGCGTATCGGGACAGGGGGCGAGGGATACGCAGTATTTT

V gene: TRBV19
J gene: TRBJ1-1
clone size: few
D gene: -
CDR3 length: 11
CDR3 protein: CARSPAGKAFF
CDR3 DNA: TGTGCCAGGAGTCCCGCCGGGAAAGCTTTCTTT